Below are 13 T cell receptor beta chains sequenced from a single sample in a study of blood T cell repertoires in COVID-19. Clones were sequenced by immunoSEQ multiplex PCR, and TCRdb holds only the in-frame ones, with some missing. The table shows about 230,000 clones, with around 84% occurring only once. The sequenced material came from peripheral blood. All receptors derive from a man in his forties or fifties with COVID-19, enrolled during active disease.

There are a few counts of this clone. The rearrangement uses TRBV5-1 and TRBJ1-3; 11 bases map to TRBD1. Germline CDR1 reads SGHRS; CDR2 reads YFSETQ. This CDR3 is built from 18 residues. J lost 3 bases, V lost 0 bases, and 8 bases had no gene match. The CDR3 DNA sequence: TGCGCCAGCAGCTTGGTCGGACAGGGGGCGACTAGTGGAAACACCATATATTTT. It encodes CASSLVGQGATSGNTIYF.

The chain has TRBV6-6 and TRBJ2-2; a weak D match, TRBD2 (5 bases). Looked up from germline, CDR1 is MNHNY and CDR2 is SVGAGI (reference sequence). V was clipped by 1 base and J by 5 bases, with 5 bases between them. CDR3 length: 13 amino acids. As DNA, the CDR3 is TGTGCCAGCAGTTACTGGGAGACCGGGGAGCTGTTTTTT. Translated: CASSYWETGELFF.

In its sample, this clone was seen once. This chain uses TRBV5-1 with TRBJ2-2; D perhaps matches TRBD2 (6 bases). V shed 4 bases and J shed 1 base, with 8 bases lying between them. CDR1 and CDR2 from the germline V gene are SGHRS and YFSETQ. CDR3 length: 14 residues. The CDR3 is CASSRDWNTGELFF. CDR3 coding DNA: TGCGCCAGCAGCAGGGACTGGAACACCGGGGAGCTGTTTTTT.

This clone was recorded a few times. The chain combines TRBV5-1 with TRBJ2-7, with 12 nucleotides matching TRBD2. Losses at the gene ends were 4 bases for V and 6 bases for J; bases not matched to a gene: 14. The CDR3 has 17 residues. From germline, CDR1 is SGHRS and CDR2 YFSETQ. This CDR3 reads CASSLDSSGRATFEQYF. The CDR3 DNA reads TGCGCCAGCAGCCTGGATTCTAGCGGGAGGGCTACGTTCGAGCAGTACTTC.

The V and J genes are TRBV3-1 (or the pseudogene TRBV3-2) and TRBJ2-4; 9 bases fit TRBD2. Per the germline V gene, CDR1 is LGHDT and CDR2 is YNNKEL (reference sequence). CDR3 size: 22 residues. Trimming cost V 0 bases and J 8 bases; bases outside gene matches: 26. For the CDR3, the DNA is TGTGCCAGCAGCCAAGATCAACCCCCCGTCTACGGGCGCGGGAGGGCGGGATACATTCAGTACTTC. This gives the protein CASSQDQPPVYGRGRAGYIQYF.

V usage is TRBV11-2 and J usage is TRBJ2-1; D gene ambiguous. Germline V gene sequence: CDR1 SGHAT, CDR2 FQNNGV. The V gene lost 5 bases and the J gene lost 6 bases, with 11 bases spanning the gap. The CDR3 contains 13 residues. CDR3 protein: CASSPMVINEQFF. In DNA form, the CDR3 reads TGTGCCAGCAGCCCTATGGTAATCAATGAGCAGTTCTTC.

This clone showed up just once. V gene TRBV3-1 (or the pseudogene TRBV3-2) combines with J gene TRBJ2-3, with 11 bases matching TRBD2. CDR3 length: 18 amino acids. V lost 2 bases, J lost 3 bases, and 10 bases stayed unmatched. The germline gives CDR1 LGHDT, CDR2 YNNKEL (reference sequence). DNA for the CDR3: TGTGCCAGCAGCCAATCTTTCGGGACTAGCGGACAGACAGATACGCAGTATTTT. It specifies CASSQSFGTSGQTDTQYF.

In the case of this clone: At the DNA level, this CDR3 is encoded by other sequences in the same sample as well. V gene TRBV19 combines with J gene TRBJ2-3, with D maybe TRBD2 (6 bases). The CDR3 is 12 amino acids. The ends were cut back, 5 bases at V and 6 bases at J, with 9 bases in the middle. Germline V gives CDR1 LNHDA, CDR2 SQIVND (reference sequence). DNA for the CDR3: TGTGCCAGTAGTCCCCGGGGGGATACGCAGTATTTT. This gives the protein CASSPRGDTQYF. Full variable domain (missing parts from reference TRBV19 and TRBJ2-3): DGGITQSPKYLFRKEGQNVTLSCEQNLNHDAMYWYRQDPGQGLRLIYYSQIVNDFQKGDIAEGYSVSREKKESFPLTVTSAQKNPTAFYLCASSPRGDTQYFGPGTRLTVL.

In the case of this clone: Because it lacks the conserved phenylalanine or tryptophan at the end, this CDR3 is likely a read error. The limits of the CDR3 on the DNA are not certain, so only TCRdb's listed CDR3 is given. This chain uses TRBV4-3 with TRBJ2-7; the D call in the table, TRBD2, was not verified against the DNA. Germline V gene data show CDR1 as LGHNA and CDR2 as YSLEER. The CDR3 has 12 residues if both end residues are counted. CDR3 residues: CASSRNERGGGL.

The CDR3 bases are TGTGCCAGCAGCTTGGTTCCAGGACAGTCTTACGAGCAGTACTTC. Its protein is CASSLVPGQSYEQYF. This chain joins TRBV5-6 and TRBJ2-7; tentatively, D is TRBD1 (6 bases). V was clipped by 0 bases and J by 4 bases, with 14 bases between them. This CDR3 has 15 residues. CDR1 is SGHDT, CDR2 YYEEEE, per germline.

The chain has TRBV18 and TRBJ1-2; 8 bases map to TRBD1. Germline V gene data show CDR1 as KGHSH and CDR2 as LQKENI. CDR3 length equals 14 residues. J gave up 8 bases and V 5 bases, and 10 bases lay outside the gene matches. CDR3 loop: CASSGPTGAEGYTF. The CDR3 DNA reads TGTGCCAGCTCAGGTCCGACAGGGGCGGAAGGCTACACCTTC.

This chain connects TRBV24-1 to TRBJ2-1, with 8 nucleotides matching TRBD2. From germline, CDR1 is KGHDR and CDR2 SFDVKD. The CDR3 has 14 residues. V shed 6 bases, J shed 8 bases, and the junction held 8 bases outside the gene matches. CDR3 protein: CATSPGGPLDEQFF. The DNA for the CDR3 is TGTGCCACCAGTCCGGGGGGGCCTTTGGATGAGCAGTTCTTC.

CDR3 coding DNA: TGTGCCAGCAGCCAGACAGGGGGCACCGGGGAGCTGTTTTTT. This gives the protein CASSQTGGTGELFF. The chain employs TRBV3-1 (or the pseudogene TRBV3-2) and TRBJ2-2; TRBD1 aligns across 9 bases. Trimming at V came to 3 bases and at J to 4 bases, leaving 0 bases not matched to a gene. The CDR3 sequence is 14 residues long. Germline CDR1 is LGHDT and CDR2 is YNNKEL (reference sequence).